The entry below gives a single T cell receptor beta chain sequence along with its context. The data derive from a study of blood T cell repertoires in COVID-19. Study information: From the United States, Italy and Spain came samples of acute and convalescent COVID-19.

V was clipped by 0 bases and J by 4 bases; unmatched bases: 9. Germline loops: CDR1 SGHRS, CDR2 YFSETQ. This CDR3 region has 17 residues. Libraries were prepared by immunoSEQ multiplex PCR; TCRdb keeps only in-frame clonotypes and omits some of them. This table has 150,000 or so clones, approximately 83% appearing once. Living in about 25 US areas, the participants were between 18 and 89 years of age. V usage is TRBV5-1 and J usage is TRBJ2-3; TRBD2 agrees at 9 bases. The TCR originated in a man in his fifties or sixties who had recovered from COVID-19. Sequencing input: PBMCs or T cells enriched from blood (not recorded which). The CDR3 is CASSLAGGTSPPDTQYF. The CDR3 coding sequence is TGCGCCAGCAGCTTGGCCGGAGGGACTAGCCCCCCAGATACGCAGTATTTT.